The source of this T cell receptor (beta chain) is a study of human T cells and chemical hapten exposure (dated by TCRdb to the early 2020s). Regarding the study in general: Libraries were pooled for sequencing, and per-sample TCR yields varied mainly because of small differences in library volumes within the pool. In alopecia patients, the study followed how the peripheral blood TCR repertoire changed in vivo over primary and secondary sensitization to diphenylcyclopropenone (DPC), a hapten. For every blood RNA sample, sequencing covered both the TCR alpha and TCR beta chains.

Library generation was performed with 5' RACE. The data were produced on an Illumina MiSeq. During library preparation, unique molecular identifiers were attached to individual cDNA molecules so that TCRs could be counted quantitatively and reproducibly. Per the original workflow: The median number of TCRs per sample was over 95,000, ranging from about 20,000 to 700,000. V, J and CDR3 annotation of the TCR reads was performed with the Decombinator software suite. To make PS versus PT1 abundance plots, every sample was subsampled to the same number of TCRs (28,000). TCRs were defined as expanded if absent before sensitization and observed at least eight times at the 2-week time point. The public reads were reanalyzed by TCRdb: fastp trimming at Q25, MiXCR alignment, in-frame beta chains only. For every CDR3 protein sequence, its rows merge into one entry that carries the most common genes and DNA. In this record, the V and J calls reflect TCRdb's handling and not the investigators' own analysis. The sample yields about 81,000 distinct CDR3 sequences; roughly 15% were counted once. Under 7.5% of the sample is taken by the ten largest.

This clonotype was recorded at least ten times. Its antigen specificity is not known. Within one base of it there is no much larger clone, and no base qualities were kept. Unfractionated whole blood was collected in Tempus Blood RNA tubes, and total RNA was extracted from that blood. Roughly five healthy volunteers were used as TCR sequencing controls and were bled at day 0, 2 weeks and 6 weeks. Taken from the germline V gene, the CDR1 and CDR2 loops are SQVTM and ANQGSEA. The germline V end is reduced by 4 bases and the J end by 0 bases; junction bases left unmatched: 3. The CDR3 measures 15 amino acids from cysteine to phenylalanine. This entry keeps only the CDR3 DNA: 45 bases, framed from base 1. The paper's findings and limits, for the study overall: DPC sensitization did not change the number of TCRs with a frequency above 1 in 1000, and there was no evidence of changes in global repertoire structure. Repeated subsampling changed both the strength of the expansion versus patch-test correlation and the threshold at which the correlation became significant.

This receptor was identified in a female donor in good health. The chain is encoded by TRBV29-1 joined to TRBJ2-3; the junction holds 11 bases that match TRBD2. The sequenced DNA is TGCAGCGTTGGTCGACTAGCGGGAAGCACAGATACGCAGTATTTT. Translated, this gives CSVGRLAGSTDTQYF.